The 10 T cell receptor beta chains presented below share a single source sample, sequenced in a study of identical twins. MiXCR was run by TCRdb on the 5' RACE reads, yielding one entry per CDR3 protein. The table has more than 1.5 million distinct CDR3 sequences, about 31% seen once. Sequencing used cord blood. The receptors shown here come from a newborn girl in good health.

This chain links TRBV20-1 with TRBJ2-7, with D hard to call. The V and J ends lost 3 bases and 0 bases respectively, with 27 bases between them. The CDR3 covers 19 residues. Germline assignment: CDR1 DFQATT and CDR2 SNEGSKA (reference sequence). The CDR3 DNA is TGCAGTGCTAGGAGTGCCGTGGGCCGACTCCTTTCGAGCTCCTACGAGCAGTACTTC. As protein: CSARSAVGRLLSSSYEQYF.

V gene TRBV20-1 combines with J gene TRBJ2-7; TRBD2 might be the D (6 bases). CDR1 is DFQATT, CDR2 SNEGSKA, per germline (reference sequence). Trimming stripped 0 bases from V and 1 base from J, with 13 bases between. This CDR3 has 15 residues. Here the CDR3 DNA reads TGCAGTGCTAGAGATTCGGCGGGACCGTCCTACGAGCAGTACTTC. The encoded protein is CSARDSAGPSYEQYF.

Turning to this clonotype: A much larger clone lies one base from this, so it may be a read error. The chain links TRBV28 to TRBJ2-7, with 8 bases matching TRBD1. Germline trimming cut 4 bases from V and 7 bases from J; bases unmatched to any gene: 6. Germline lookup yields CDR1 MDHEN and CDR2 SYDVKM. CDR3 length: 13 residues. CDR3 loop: CASSWTGYNEQYF. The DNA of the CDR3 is TGTGCCAGCAGTTGGACAGGGTACAATGAGCAGTACTTC. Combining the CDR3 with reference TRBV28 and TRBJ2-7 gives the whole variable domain DVKVTQSSRYLVKRTGEKVFLECVQDMDHENMFWYRQDPGLGLRLIYFSYDVKMKEKGDIPEGYSVSREKKERFSLILESASTNQTSMYLCASSWTGYNEQYFGPGTRLTVT.

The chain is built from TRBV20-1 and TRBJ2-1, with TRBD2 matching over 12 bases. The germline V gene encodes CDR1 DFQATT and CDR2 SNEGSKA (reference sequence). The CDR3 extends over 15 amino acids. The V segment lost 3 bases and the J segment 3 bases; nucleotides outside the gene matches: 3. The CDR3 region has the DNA TGCAGTGCTAGGAGACTAGCGGGAGTCTACAATGAGCAGTTCTTC. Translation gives CSARRLAGVYNEQFF.

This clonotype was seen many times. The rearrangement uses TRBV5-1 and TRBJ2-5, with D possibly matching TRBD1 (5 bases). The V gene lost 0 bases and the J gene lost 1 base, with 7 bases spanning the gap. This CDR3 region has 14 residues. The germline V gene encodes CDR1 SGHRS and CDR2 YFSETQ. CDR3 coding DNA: TGCGCCAGCAGCTTGGGACAGTCCCAAGAGACCCAGTACTTC. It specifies CASSLGQSQETQYF. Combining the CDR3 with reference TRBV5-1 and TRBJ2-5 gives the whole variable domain KAGVTQTPRYLIKTRGQQVTLSCSPISGHRSVSWYQQTPGQGLQFLFEYFSETQRNKGNFPGRFSGRQFSNSRSEMNVSTLELGDSALYLCASSLGQSQETQYFGPGTRLLVL.

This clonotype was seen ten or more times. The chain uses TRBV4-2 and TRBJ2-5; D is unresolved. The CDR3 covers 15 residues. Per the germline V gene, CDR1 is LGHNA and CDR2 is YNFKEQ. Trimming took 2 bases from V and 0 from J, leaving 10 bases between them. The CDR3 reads CASSQSGLYQETQYF. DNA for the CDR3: TGTGCCAGCAGCCAATCGGGCTTGTACCAAGAGACCCAGTACTTC.

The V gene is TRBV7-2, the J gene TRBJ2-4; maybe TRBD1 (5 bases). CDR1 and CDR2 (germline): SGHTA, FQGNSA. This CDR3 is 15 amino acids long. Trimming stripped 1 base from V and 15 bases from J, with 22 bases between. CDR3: CASSLVGDRAYERYF. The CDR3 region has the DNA TGTGCCAGCAGCTTAGTAGGGGATAGGGCCTACGAGCGGTACTTC.

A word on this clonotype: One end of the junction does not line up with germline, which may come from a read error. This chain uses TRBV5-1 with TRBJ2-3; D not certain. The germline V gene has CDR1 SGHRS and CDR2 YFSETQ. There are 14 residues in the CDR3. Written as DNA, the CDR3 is TGCGCCGGCAGCTTGGAAGCAGGCACAGATACGCAGTATTTT. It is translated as CAGSLEAGTDTQYF. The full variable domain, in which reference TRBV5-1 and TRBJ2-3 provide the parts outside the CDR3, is KAGVTQTPRYLIKTRGQQVTLSCSPISGHRSVSWYQQTPGQGLQFLFEYFSETQRNKGNFPGRFSGRQFSNSRSEMNVSTLELGDSALYLCAGSLEAGTDTQYFGPGTRLTVL.

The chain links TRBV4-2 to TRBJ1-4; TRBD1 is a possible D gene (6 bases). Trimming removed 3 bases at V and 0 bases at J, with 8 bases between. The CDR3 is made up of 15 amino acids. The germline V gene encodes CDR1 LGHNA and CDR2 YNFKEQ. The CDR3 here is CASSHNRATNEKLFF. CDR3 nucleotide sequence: TGTGCCAGCAGCCACAACAGGGCAACTAATGAAAAACTGTTTTTT.

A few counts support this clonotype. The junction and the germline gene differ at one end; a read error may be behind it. The CDR3 region has the DNA TGTGCTAGCAGTTTACGCGGGTACTCCTACAATGAGCAGTACTTC. Its translation is CASSLRGYSYNEQYF. The chain combines TRBV27 with TRBJ2-1, with D tentatively TRBD2 (5 bases). The end of the DNA fits TRBJ2-7 better, so the J call may be wrong. The CDR3 runs 15 residues. Germline V lookup: CDR1 MNHEY, CDR2 SMNVEV (reference sequence).